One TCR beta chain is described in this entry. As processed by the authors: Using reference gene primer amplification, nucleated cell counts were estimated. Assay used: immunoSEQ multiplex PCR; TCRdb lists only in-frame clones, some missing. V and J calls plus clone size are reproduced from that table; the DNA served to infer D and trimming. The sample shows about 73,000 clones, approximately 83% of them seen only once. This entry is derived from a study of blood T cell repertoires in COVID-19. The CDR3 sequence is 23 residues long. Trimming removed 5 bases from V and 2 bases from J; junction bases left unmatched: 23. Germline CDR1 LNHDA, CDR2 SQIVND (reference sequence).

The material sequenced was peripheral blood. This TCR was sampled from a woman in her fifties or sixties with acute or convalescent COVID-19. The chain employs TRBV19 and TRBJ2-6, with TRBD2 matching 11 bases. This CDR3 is CASSPPLAGGALVQEAGANVLTF. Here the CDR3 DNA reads TGTGCCAGTAGTCCCCCCCTAGCGGGAGGCGCTTTAGTTCAGGAAGCTGGGGCCAACGTCCTGACTTTC.